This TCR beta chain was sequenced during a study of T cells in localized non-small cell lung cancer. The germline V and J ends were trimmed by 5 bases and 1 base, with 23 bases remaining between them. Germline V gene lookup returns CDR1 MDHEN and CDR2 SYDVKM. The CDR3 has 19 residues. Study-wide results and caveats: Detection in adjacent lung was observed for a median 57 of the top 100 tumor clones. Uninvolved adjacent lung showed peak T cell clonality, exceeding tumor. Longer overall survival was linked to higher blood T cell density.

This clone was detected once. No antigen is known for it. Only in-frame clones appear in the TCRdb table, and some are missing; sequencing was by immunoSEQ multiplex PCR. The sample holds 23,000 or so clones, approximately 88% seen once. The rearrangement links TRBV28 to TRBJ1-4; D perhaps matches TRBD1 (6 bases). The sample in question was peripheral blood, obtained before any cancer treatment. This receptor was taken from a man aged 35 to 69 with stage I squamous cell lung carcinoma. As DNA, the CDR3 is TGTGCCAGCAGTCCGATAAGGGGGGACGTAATGATAACTAATGAAAAACTGTTTTTT. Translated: CASSPIRGDVMITNEKLFF.